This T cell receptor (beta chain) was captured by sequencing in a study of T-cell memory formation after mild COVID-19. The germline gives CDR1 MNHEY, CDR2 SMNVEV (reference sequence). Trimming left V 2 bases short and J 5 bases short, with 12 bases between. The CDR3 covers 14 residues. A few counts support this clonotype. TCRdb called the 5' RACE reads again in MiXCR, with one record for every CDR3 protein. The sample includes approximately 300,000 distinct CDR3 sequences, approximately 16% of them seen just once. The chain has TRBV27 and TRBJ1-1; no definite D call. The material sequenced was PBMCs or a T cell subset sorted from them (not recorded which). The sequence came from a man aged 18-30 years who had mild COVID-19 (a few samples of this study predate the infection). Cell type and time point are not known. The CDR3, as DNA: TGTGCCAGCAGTTTAGCCGAGGGATGGACTGAAGCTTTCTTT. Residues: CASSLAEGWTEAFF.